This TCR beta chain is from a study of beta chain features in type 1 diabetes (dated 2018 in TCRdb). Turning to the overall study: No differences in mean age, gender distribution, total cell number or subset yield were found between patients and healthy donors. A total of around 100 million sorted cells were examined across all samples, and RNA yield correlated strongly with the number of cells per subset. Regulatory and stem cell-like memory subsets were isolated from only 8 patients and roughly 8 healthy donors, whereas naive and central memory subsets came from all 28 donors. The study compared TCRB repertoires of sorted circulating CD4+ T cell subsets between recently diagnosed type 1 diabetes patients and matched healthy donors. General findings and caveats noted by the study authors: In all four CD4+ subsets, TCRB CDR3 length was moderately but significantly shorter in type 1 diabetes patients. Only small numbers of individuals were included in the HLA sub-analyses, which left unresolved whether HLA type had any influence on TCRB rearrangement. Naive, central memory and regulatory TCRB repertoires appeared to be more alike among patients than among healthy donors. PCR may preferentially amplify shorter templates, but because patient and control samples were amplified and corrected together, any resulting skew would affect both groups equally. Sequencing cDNA rather than genomic DNA could over-represent highly expressing activated cells, although activation and CD3 levels did not differ between groups. At VDJ recombination sites, patients with type 1 diabetes made fewer insertions and deleted more nucleotides, a pattern implying thymic rearrangement abnormalities.

All of the isolated RNA was reverse transcribed with the High Capacity cDNA Reverse Transcription Kit, so expressed TCRB transcripts were sequenced. Deep immunoSEQ sequencing was performed on naive, central memory and regulatory T cell samples, with an average of about 3.6 million total reads per sample. Sorted cells were lysed in RLT buffer, and RNA was extracted using DNase-treated RNeasy Micro or Mini kits according to cell number. Each cell subset was processed on its own to prevent cross-contamination, while patient and healthy donor samples were processed together. The immunoSEQ multiplex PCR was used to amplify TCRB sequences from cDNA, yielding 87-bp fragments that span the CDR3 region. Sequencing of the amplicons was done on the Illumina HiSeq platform. For the original study's pipeline: Synthetic template baselines were used to correct PCR bias computationally, reads within Hamming distance 2 were collapsed, and singletons that could not be merged were discarded. Reads were aligned against IMGT to assign V, D and J genes, CDR3 length and insertions or deletions at six rearrangement sites. Within each subset, clonotype counts were normalized to sorted cell number, after which true diversity and Gini coefficients were computed with the tcR R package. Repertoire sharing was quantified using the overlap coefficient calculated on TCRB nucleotide sequences. Imported from immuneACCESS, the table was reduced by TCRdb to in-frame sequences with V and J called. These copies leave out some clones; in studies compared against another copy, an unresolved V gene accounts for under half, and the cause of the remainder is not known. V, J and clone size are taken as reported in that table, and D and trimming were inferred from the DNA itself. The sample contains more than 100,000 clones, approximately 9% of them found a single time. Together, the top ten hold approximately 0.7% of the sample.

A remark on this clone: This clone's antigen is unknown. No base-level quality is on record; no much larger clone is a single base apart.

From each donor, a single peripheral blood sample of about 116 mL on average was drawn into heparinised tubes. A BD FACSAria II was used to sort naive, central memory, regulatory and stem cell-like memory CD4+ T cells with a panel that included CD45RO, CCR7, CD25, CD127, CD95 and CD27. Purity was above 98% for every sorted population. PBMCs were separated immediately by Lymphoprep density gradient centrifugation and were stained directly, without being cultured. Samples were stained and sorted in pairs, with one healthy donor and one patient per experiment, so that batch effects were minimized. In the germline V gene, CDR1 corresponds to MDHEN and CDR2 to SYDVKM. V loses 11 bases at its end and J loses 9 bases; junction bases beyond the gene matches: 6. Counted from cysteine to phenylalanine, this CDR3 has 13 amino acids. Only the CDR3 region is kept as DNA, spanning 39 bases read in frame from base 1.

The sequence was collected from a man between 25 and 39 years old with type 1 diabetes. The sample consisted of central memory CD4+ T cells from blood. The rearrangement combines TRBV28 with TRBJ1-6, with TRBD1 identical over 11 junction bases. In nucleotide form, the sequence is TGTGCCCTCTCGGGACAGGGGGGTTCACCCCTCCACTTT. Translated, this is CALSGQGGSPLHF.